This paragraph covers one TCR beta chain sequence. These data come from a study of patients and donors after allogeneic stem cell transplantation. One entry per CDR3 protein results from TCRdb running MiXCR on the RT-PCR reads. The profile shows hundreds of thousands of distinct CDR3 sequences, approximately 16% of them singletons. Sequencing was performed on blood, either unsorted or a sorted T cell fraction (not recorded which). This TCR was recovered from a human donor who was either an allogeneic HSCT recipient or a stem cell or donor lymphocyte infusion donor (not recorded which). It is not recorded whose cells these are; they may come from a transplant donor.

The CDR3 DNA reads as TGCAGTGCAAATCTCCACTACGAGCAGTACTTC. It specifies CSANLHYEQYF. V is TRBV20-1 and J is TRBJ2-7; D not resolved. The CDR3 covers 11 residues. The V gene lost 6 bases and the J gene lost 3 bases, with 9 bases spanning the gap. In germline, CDR1 is DFQATT, CDR2 SNEGSKA (reference sequence).